This TCR beta chain was observed in a study of PD-L1 blockade in urothelial cancer. The overall study: The patients had undergone anywhere from 0 to 3 prior chemotherapy regimens. Researchers found blood samples held a median of about 130,000 T cells.

Indicated time point: pretreatment peripheral blood. Pretreatment sampling and on-treatment sampling together yielded between 1 and 8 samples for each patient. The method was immunoSEQ multiplex PCR; TCRdb's version includes in-frame clones alone and lacks a portion of them. The sample has under 95,000 clones; roughly 84% are singletons. This CDR3 is built from 18 residues. V dropped 1 base and J dropped 4 bases, with 22 bases sitting between them. The germline gives CDR1 MGHRA, CDR2 YSYEKL. The chain uses TRBV4-1 and TRBJ1-2; tentative D call: TRBD1 (6 bases). This specimen was PBMCs, taken around atezolizumab (anti-PD-L1) treatment. The sequence came from a woman in her seventies with urothelial cancer. The CDR3 loop is CASSQVAGAGEVSYGYTF. CDR3 DNA sequence: TGCGCCAGCAGCCAAGTGGCCGGGGCAGGGGAAGTGTCCTATGGCTACACCTTC.